Listed below are T cell receptor beta chains from one sample, sequenced in a study of cytotoxic CD8 clonotypes in ibrutinib-treated CLL. TCRdb's copy holds only in-frame clones and misses some; the assay was immunoSEQ multiplex PCR. The table lists about 160,000 clones, under 85% of them singletons, with about 5% in the top ten. Specimen: PBMCs, collected after 24 months of ibrutinib treatment. These receptors were taken from a human donor with chronic lymphocytic leukemia. CDR3s include the opening cysteine and the closing phenylalanine or tryptophan. Fields, in order: CDR3 length, J gene, V gene, D gene, clone size, CDR3 DNA, CDR3 protein. D genes are given only for firm matches. The size field is filled for only some rows; it gives once, few, many or a size class.

>15|TRBJ2-5|TRBV7-6|-|-
TGTGCCAGCAGCCCCCTAGTAGTAAAATCAGAGACCCAGTACTTC
CASSPLVVKSETQYF
>14|TRBJ1-3|TRBV11-2|-|-
TGTGCCAGCAGCCAACTCCATGGCGGAAACACCATATATTTT
CASSQLHGGNTIYF
>13|TRBJ1-5|TRBV23-1|TRBD1|-
TGCGCCAGCTCGGGACAGGGCCATCAGCCCCAGCATTTT
CASSGQGHQPQHF
>16|TRBJ1-5|TRBV7-9|TRBD1|-
TGTGCCAGCAGCTTAGCTCAGGGGGCCTCGTCTCAGCCCCAGCATTTT
CASSLAQGASSQPQHF
>14|TRBJ2-3|TRBV6-1|-|-
TGTGCCAGCAGGGCACAGGGAGGCACAGATACGCAGTATTTT
CASRAQGGTDTQYF
>15|TRBJ2-3|TRBV15|-|-
TGTGCCACCAAGATGACTAAGTTGCGCACAGATACGCAGTATTTT
CATKMTKLRTDTQYF
>16|TRBJ2-7|TRBV25-1|-|-
TGTGCCAGCAGTGAAGGTTTTGGGGCCCAGCCCTACGAGCAGTACTTC
CASSEGFGAQPYEQYF
>14|TRBJ1-2|TRBV30|-|few
TGTGCCTGGAGCGAGACCGGGATCCCTTCTGGCTACACCTTC
CAWSETGIPSGYTF
>12|TRBJ2-5|TRBV18|-|-
TGTGCCAGCTCCCCCACGGGAGAGACCCAGTACTTC
CASSPTGETQYF
>14|TRBJ2-5|TRBV2|-|-
TGTGCCAGCAGTGACAGGGGAGGGAAAGAGACCCAGTACTTC
CASSDRGGKETQYF
>12|TRBJ2-7|TRBV7-6|-|-
TGTGCCAGCAGCTTAGGGGGATCCGAGCAGTACTTC
CASSLGGSEQYF
>14|TRBJ1-4|TRBV5-1|-|-
TGCGCCAGCAGCCCTCGGACAGATAATGAAAAACTGTTTTTT
CASSPRTDNEKLFF
>14|TRBJ1-2|TRBV9|-|-
TGTGCCAGCAGCGTAGGTGTAGGGGACTATGGCTACACCTTC
CASSVGVGDYGYTF
>16|TRBJ2-5|TRBV7-2|TRBD2|-
TGTGCCAGCAGCCCTAGAGTCCTAGCGGGAATAGAGACCCAGTACTTC
CASSPRVLAGIETQYF
>13|TRBJ2-7|TRBV25-1|-|-
TGTGCCAGCAGTGAACAGGGTCCCTACGAGCAGTACTTC
CASSEQGPYEQYF
>16|TRBJ2-7|TRBV28|TRBD2|-
TGTGCCAGCAGTTCCCCAGCGGGAGAGGCGAAAAACGAGCAGTACTTC
CASSSPAGEAKNEQYF
>17|TRBJ1-1|TRBV4-3|TRBD1|-
TGCGCCAGCAGCCAAGACGGTGGACAGGGCTTTACCGCTGAAGCTTTCTTT
CASSQDGGQGFTAEAFF
>14|TRBJ1-2|TRBV27|-|-
TGTGCCAGCAAACAGGGAGGCCTTAACTATGGCTACACCTTC
CASKQGGLNYGYTF
>16|TRBJ1-6|TRBV11-1|-|-
TGTGCCAGCAGCCCCGGCGGCAGCTCCTATAATTCACCCCTCCACTTT
CASSPGGSSYNSPLHF
>13|TRBJ1-4|TRBV7-6|-|-
TGTGCCAGCAGTCGCAGACAGGCCGAAAAACTGTTTTTT
CASSRRQAEKLFF
>14|TRBJ2-2|TRBV7-7|-|-
TGTGCTAGCAGCTTTACCCGGAACACCGGGGAGCTGTTTTTT
CASSFTRNTGELFF
>15|TRBJ1-2|TRBV6-5|TRBD1|-
TGTGCCAGCAGACCCCCGGGACAGGGGATTGGAGGCTACACCTTC
CASRPPGQGIGGYTF
>12|TRBJ2-7|TRBV6-4|-|few
TGTGCCAGCAGTGACTTCCTGGGGGAGCAGTACTTC
CASSDFLGEQYF
>13|TRBJ1-1|TRBV5-1|-|-
TGCGCCAGCGCACCAACGGATAACACTGAAGCTTTCTTT
CASAPTDNTEAFF
>14|TRBJ2-2|TRBV5-1|TRBD2|few
TGCGCCAGCAGCCCGGGGGGGCACACCGGGGAGCTGTTTTTT
CASSPGGHTGELFF
>15|TRBJ1-1|TRBV19|-|-
TGTGCCAGTAGTAGGCAGGGCGGTCTGAACACTGAAGCTTTCTTT
CASSRQGGLNTEAFF
>13|TRBJ1-5|TRBV6-4|-|-
TGTGCCAGCAGTGAAGGGCAGTATCAGCCCCAGCATTTT
CASSEGQYQPQHF
>17|TRBJ1-5|TRBV28|-|-
TGTGCCAGCAGTTTATCTGCCAGCGGGGGAGAGGGGCAGCCCCAGCATTTT
CASSLSASGGEGQPQHF
>14|TRBJ2-3|TRBV11-2|-|-
TGTGCCAGCAGCTTAGGTCCAGGGGTGGATACGCAGTATTTT
CASSLGPGVDTQYF
>14|TRBJ2-7|TRBV5-1|TRBD1|-
TGCGCCAGCAGACCGGGACAGGTACTCTACGAGCAGTACTTC
CASRPGQVLYEQYF